The entry that follows covers one TCR beta chain sequence. The data belong to a study of blood T cell repertoires in COVID-19. After removal of 2 bases from V and 5 bases from J, the junction contained 5 bases not matched to a gene. The CDR3 runs 15 residues. CDR1 and CDR2 (germline): KGHSH, LQKENI. Authors' data handling: Scientists estimated how many nucleated cells there were by amplifying reference gene primers. Libraries were prepared by immunoSEQ multiplex PCR; TCRdb keeps only in-frame clonotypes and omits some of them. From that table come the V and J calls and clone size; the DNA was used to work out D and trimming. The table has 180,000 or so clones, around 85% seen once.

The clonotype comes from a woman aged 80 or older with acute or convalescent COVID-19. The sample comprised peripheral blood. The chain carries TRBV18 and TRBJ2-1; TRBD1 matches at 8 bases. Here the CDR3 reads CASSPATGGNNEQFF. CDR3 DNA sequence: TGTGCCAGCTCACCAGCTACAGGGGGTAACAATGAGCAGTTCTTC.